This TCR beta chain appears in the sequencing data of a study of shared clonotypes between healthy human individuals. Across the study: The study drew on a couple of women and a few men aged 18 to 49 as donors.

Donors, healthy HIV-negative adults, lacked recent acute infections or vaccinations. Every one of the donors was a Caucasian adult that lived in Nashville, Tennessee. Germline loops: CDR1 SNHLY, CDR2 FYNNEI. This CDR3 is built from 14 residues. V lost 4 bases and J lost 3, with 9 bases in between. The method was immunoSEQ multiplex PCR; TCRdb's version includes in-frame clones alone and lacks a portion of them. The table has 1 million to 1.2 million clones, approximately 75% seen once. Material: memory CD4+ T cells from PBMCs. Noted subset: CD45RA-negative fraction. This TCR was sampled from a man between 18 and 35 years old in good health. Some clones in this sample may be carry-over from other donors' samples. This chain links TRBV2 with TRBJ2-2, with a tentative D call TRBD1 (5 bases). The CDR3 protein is CASSALGDTGELFF. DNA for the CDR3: TGTGCCAGCAGTGCCCTAGGGGACACCGGGGAGCTGTTTTTT.